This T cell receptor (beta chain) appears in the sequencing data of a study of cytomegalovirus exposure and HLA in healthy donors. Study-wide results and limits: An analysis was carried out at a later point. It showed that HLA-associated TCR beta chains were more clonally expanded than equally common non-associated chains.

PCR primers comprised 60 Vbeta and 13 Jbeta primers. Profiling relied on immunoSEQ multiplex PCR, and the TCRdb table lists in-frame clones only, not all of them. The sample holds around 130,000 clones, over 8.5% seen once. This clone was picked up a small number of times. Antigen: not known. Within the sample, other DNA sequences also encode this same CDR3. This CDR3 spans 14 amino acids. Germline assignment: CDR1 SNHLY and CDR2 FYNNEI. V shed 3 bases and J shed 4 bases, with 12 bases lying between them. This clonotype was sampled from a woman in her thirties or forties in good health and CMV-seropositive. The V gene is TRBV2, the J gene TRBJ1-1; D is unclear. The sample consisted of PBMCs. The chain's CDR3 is CASSDPSPSTEAFF. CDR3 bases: TGTGCCAGCAGTGACCCTTCACCGAGCACTGAAGCTTTCTTT.